This entry concerns a single TCR beta chain. Its recognized antigen is unknown. No base qualities exist here, and no much larger clone lies one base off it. Libraries were built with the immunoSEQ multiplex PCR assay. For most patients, genomic DNA was isolated with the Qiagen DNeasy Blood and Tissue Kit and sent frozen to Adaptive Biotechnologies for TCR sequencing. High-throughput TCR-beta CDR3 sequencing of genomic DNA from most patients was performed by Adaptive Biotechnologies. As for the original processing: Adaptive's ImmunoSEQ software was the source of the TCR sequencing data for roughly 19 patients, while a few other patients were processed with MiXCR and VDJtools. To correct CD4 versus CD8 sorting errors, any sequence found in both subsets at a frequency ratio below 5:1 was removed. Because the origin of CDR3 nucleotide sequences shared between donor and recipient could not be assigned, those sequences were removed. At least 2-fold expansion over unstimulated cells and a minimum CFSE-low frequency of 0.002% (template counts) or 0.001% (read counts) were required for clones to be classified as alloreactive. Clones detected in sequenced pre-transplant spleen, lymph node, or MLR CFSE-low populations of the donor or recipient were defined as mappable. Cumulative frequency of alloreactive clones was calculated as a percentage of all sequences weighted by copy number. This is the immuneACCESS table as TCRdb keeps it, with only in-frame sequences that have V and J called. A part of the clones is gone; compared with another copy, unresolved V genes explain less than half, and the rest is unexplained. V, J and clone size are taken as reported in that table, and D and trimming were inferred from the DNA itself. Within this sample are about 130,000 clones, with around nine tenths of them counted one time only. 0.19% of the sample rests with the top ten.

This record comes from a study of graft-versus-host responses after intestinal transplantation (dated by TCRdb to the early 2020s). Looking at the study overall: Recipients received multivisceral, liver-intestinal, or isolated intestinal transplants. All recipients received anti-thymocyte globulin induction followed by maintenance tacrolimus and steroids for two to four years. After intestinal transplantation, graft-versus-host and host-versus-graft alloreactive T cell clones in the graft, circulation and bone marrow were tracked using bulk TCR-beta CDR3 sequencing. To identify alloreactive clones, pre-transplant mixed lymphocyte reaction products were sequenced and compared with unstimulated pre-transplant donor and recipient T cells. Of the 20 to 30 intestinal transplant recipients enrolled in the cohort, one of whom was a retransplant, a few patients without pretransplant specimens were excluded. A peak of at least 4% donor T cells among recipient peripheral blood mononuclear cells was the definition used for donor T cell macrochimerism. Rather than going through the commercial service, samples from a few later patients were sequenced in-house on an Illumina MiSeq and processed with MiXCR. Paper-wide results and their limitations: High GvH to HvG T cell clonal ratios were observed in the allografts of patients with donor T cell macrochimerism. GvH clones were detected in recipient bone marrow, and some of these GvH clones were observed earlier in ileal mucosa or blood, consistent with an intestinal mucosal origin. The relatively low number and heterogeneity of intestinal transplant patients limited the conclusions. Early after transplant, peak levels of circulating GvH clones were found to be associated with declines in HvG clones.

The germline V gene (reference sequence) supplies CDR1 MNHEY and CDR2 SMNVEV. Germline trimming: 4 bases from V, 3 bases from J; junction bases outside gene matches: 5. From the cysteine up to the phenylalanine, the CDR3 has a length of 14 residues. This entry keeps only the CDR3 DNA: 42 bases, framed from base 1. The time point label on this specimen signifies: cells obtained before transplantation from donor or recipient. CD3+CD4+ and CD3+CD8+ populations were FACS-sorted from unstimulated pre-transplant donor and recipient cells taken from spleen or lymph nodes. This receptor chain uses TRBV27 and TRBJ1-2; 7 central bases correspond to TRBD1. This clonotype was obtained from a human donor who received an intestinal transplant. Sequences were derived from unstimulated CD4+ T cells sorted from spleen or lymph node cells, sampled before intestinal transplant. The bases are TGTGCCAGCAGTTCGACTACAGGGGACTATGGCTACACCTTC. This yields the protein CASSSTTGDYGYTF.